This passage covers 29 T cell receptor beta chains from one sample sequenced in a study of blood T cells in healthy people across ages. Alongside a J-beta primer mix, a sample-barcoded 5' primer served in a second PCR lasting 7 to 11 cycles. TCRdb ran MiXCR on the 5' RACE reads and lists one entry per CDR3 protein. The table lists about 640,000 distinct CDR3 sequences, 58% of them singletons. Sequencing was performed on blood. The source is a man aged 60 to 75 in good health.

V and J are TRBV6-1 and TRBJ2-1; 9 nucleotides agree with TRBD1. Germline CDR1 reads MNHNS; CDR2 reads SASEGT. CDR3 length: 16 amino acids. The ends lost 3 bases at V and 6 bases at J; junction bases unmatched: 9. CDR3 sequence (DNA): TGTGCCAGCAGTGAGTGGGACAGGGACCTTAGCAATGAGCAGTTCTTC. Its translation is CASSEWDRDLSNEQFF.

J is TRBJ2-3 and V is TRBV10-3; 9 positions match TRBD2. Germline V CDR1 and CDR2: ENHRY, SYGVKD. The CDR3 runs to 16 residues. The trim removed 6 bases at V and 4 bases at J, leaving 11 bases unmatched. The CDR3 DNA reads as TGTGCCATCAGAGGGCGGGGGGGAGGAAGGCCAGATACGCAGTATTTT. Residues: CAIRGRGGGRPDTQYF.

This clonotype came up many times. CDR3 residues: CASSQRGGDTQYF. Written as DNA, the CDR3 is TGTGCCAGCAGCCAACGAGGGGGGGATACGCAGTATTTT. The gene calls are TRBV3-1 and TRBJ2-3; D is possibly TRBD1 or TRBD2 (6 bases each). CDR1 and CDR2 from the germline V gene are LGHDT and YNNKEL (reference sequence). The V end lost 2 bases, the J end lost 6 bases, and 9 bases lay between the germline ends. The CDR3 sequence is 13 residues long.

V gene TRBV5-6 combines with J gene TRBJ2-1; a possible D gene is TRBD2 (6 bases). V lost 6 bases, J lost 7 bases, and 14 bases lay in between. Germline V gene sequence: CDR1 SGHDT, CDR2 YYEEEE. This CDR3 is built from 13 residues. As DNA, the CDR3 is TGTGCCAGCACCCCGGGACTCGGTAATGAGCAGTTCTTC. This gives the protein CASTPGLGNEQFF. The whole variable domain, remainder taken from reference TRBV5-6 and TRBJ2-1, is DAGVTQSPTHLIKTRGQQVTLRCSPKSGHDTVSWYQQALGQGPQFIFQYYEEEERQRGNFPDRFSGHQFPNYSSELNVNALLLGDSALYLCASTPGLGNEQFFGPGTRLTVL.

The table lists this clonotype with a few counts. V and J are TRBV27 and TRBJ2-5, with D maybe TRBD1 (5 bases). The CDR3 runs to 13 residues. Trimming removed 6 bases at V and 3 bases at J, with 11 bases between. CDR1 is MNHEY, CDR2 SMNVEV, per germline (reference sequence). The CDR3 nucleotides are TGTGCCAGCAGACAGGCTTCTAAAGAGACCCAGTACTTC. Amino acids: CASRQASKETQYF.

With regard to this clonotype: At one boundary the junction diverges from the germline segment, which might be a read error. The V gene is TRBV13, the J gene TRBJ2-3; tentatively, D is TRBD2 (6 bases). CDR1 is PRHDT and CDR2 is FYEKMQ in the germline V gene (reference sequence). The CDR3 loop spans 17 amino acids. DNA of the CDR3: TGTGCCAGCAGCTTAGGCGTTCGGGGACTTCTCACAGATACGCTGTATTTT. It encodes CASSLGVRGLLTDTLYF. The full variable domain, in which reference TRBV13 and TRBJ2-3 provide the parts outside the CDR3, is AAGVIQSPRHLIKEKRETATLKCYPIPRHDTVYWYQQGPGQDPQFLISFYEKMQSDKGSIPDRFSAQQFSDYHSELNMSSLELGDSALYFCASSLGVRGLLTDTLYFGPGTRLTVL.

This chain joins TRBV15 and TRBJ1-2; the D gene is possibly TRBD1 (5 bases). The CDR3 runs to 16 residues. V was clipped by 1 base and J by 8 bases, with 20 bases between them. CDR1 and CDR2 (germline): LNHNV, YYDKDF (reference sequence). CDR3 sequence: CATSRGWGGTEFGYTF. CDR3 bases: TGTGCCACCAGCAGAGGATGGGGGGGAACAGAATTCGGCTACACCTTC.

This clonotype was counted a few times. This chain joins TRBV12-3 or TRBV12-4 and TRBJ2-4; a possible D gene is TRBD1 (6 bases). The J call may be faulty, since TRBJ2-7 better matches the DNA end. CDR3 size: 13 residues. This CDR3 is CASRPQGTYEQYF. The DNA of the CDR3 is TGTGCCAGCCGCCCGCAGGGGACCTACGAGCAGTACTTC.

The genes are TRBV10-3 and TRBJ1-4; TRBD1 agrees at 7 bases. V shed 2 bases and J 7 bases; nucleotides not matched to a gene: 7. CDR3 length equals 15 residues. CDR1 and CDR2 (germline): ENHRY, SYGVKD. The CDR3 loop is CAISEGSGGLEKLFF. The CDR3 DNA reads as TGTGCCATCAGTGAGGGGTCAGGGGGTCTTGAAAAACTGTTTTTT.

The CDR3 protein is CASSFSQGSYNEQYF. The CDR3 nucleotides are TGTGCCAGCAGTTTCAGTCAGGGATCCTACAATGAGCAGTACTTC. The V gene is TRBV27, the J gene TRBJ2-7, with D tentatively TRBD1 (5 bases). Germline lookup yields CDR1 MNHEY and CDR2 SMNVEV (reference sequence). The CDR3 consists of 15 residues. V shed 3 bases and J shed 7 bases, with 19 bases lying between them.

This clonotype was counted only a few times. The chain employs TRBV27 and TRBJ1-2, with no clear D. Germline V CDR1 and CDR2: MNHEY, SMNVEV (reference sequence). V gave up 6 bases and J gave up 4 bases, with 9 bases separating them. The CDR3 extends over 12 amino acids. In DNA form, the CDR3 reads TGTGCCAGCAGGGGGTGGGGCTATGGCTACACCTTC. This sequence encodes CASRGWGYGYTF.

This chain connects TRBV11-2 to TRBJ2-5; D unclear. Trimming left V 0 bases short and J 0 bases short, with 8 bases between. CDR1 is SGHAT and CDR2 is FQNNGV in the germline V gene. The CDR3 consists of 15 residues. The CDR3 DNA is TGTGCCAGCAGCTTAGAGGGCAGCCACCAAGAGACCCAGTACTTC. This translates into CASSLEGSHQETQYF.

This clonotype was detected only a few times. V is TRBV5-1 and J is TRBJ2-1; a weak D match, TRBD1 (6 bases). The CDR3 contains 14 residues. Trimming shortened V by 2 bases and J by 2 bases, and 8 bases separated the two germline ends. The germline CDR1 and CDR2 sequences are SGHRS and YFSETQ. CDR3 in DNA: TGCGCCAGCAGCTTCCAGGGGCCCTACAATGAGCAGTTCTTC. This encodes CASSFQGPYNEQFF. The variable domain in full, completed from reference TRBV5-1 and TRBJ2-1, reads KAGVTQTPRYLIKTRGQQVTLSCSPISGHRSVSWYQQTPGQGLQFLFEYFSETQRNKGNFPGRFSGRQFSNSRSEMNVSTLELGDSALYLCASSFQGPYNEQFFGPGTRLTVL.

This rearrangement joins TRBV5-6 to TRBJ2-5; perhaps TRBD1 as D (5 bases). The V and J ends lost 7 bases and 2 bases respectively, with 18 bases between them. Per the germline V gene, CDR1 is SGHDT and CDR2 is YYEEEE. The CDR3 is 15 amino acids. The CDR3 DNA follows: TGTGCCAGCGGCGGAGCAGGGTTAGGGCAAGAGACCCAGTACTTC. Protein sequence: CASGGAGLGQETQYF.

The chain has TRBV5-1 and TRBJ1-1; no firm D call. V dropped 0 bases and J dropped 2 bases, with 8 bases sitting between them. Germline assignment: CDR1 SGHRS and CDR2 YFSETQ. CDR3 length: 14 amino acids. CDR3 nucleotides: TGCGCCAGCAGCTTGGGTTTCGGAAACACTGAAGCTTTCTTT. Its translation is CASSLGFGNTEAFF.

This clonotype has more than one count but fewer than ten. CDR3 residues: CASSLVGRQETQYF. The CDR3 coding sequence is TGTGCCAGCAGCTTAGTGGGGAGGCAAGAGACCCAGTACTTC. The genes are TRBV11-2 and TRBJ2-5; TRBD2 is a possible D gene (6 bases). Germline CDR1 reads SGHAT; CDR2 reads FQNNGV. V shed 1 base and J shed 2 bases, with 8 bases lying between them. The CDR3 contains 14 residues. Complete variable domain (other parts from reference TRBV11-2 and TRBJ2-5): EAGVAQSPRYKIIEKRQSVAFWCNPISGHATLYWYQQILGQGPKLLIQFQNNGVVDDSQLPKDRFSAERLKGVDSTLKIQPAKLEDSAVYLCASSLVGRQETQYFGPGTRLLVL.

The genes are TRBV7-9 and TRBJ1-2; TRBD1 agrees at 8 bases. The length of the CDR3 is 14 residues. CDR1 and CDR2 from the germline V gene are SEHNR and FQNEAQ (reference sequence). The ends lost 5 bases at V and 6 bases at J; junction bases unmatched: 8. DNA of the CDR3: TGTGCCAGCAGCCTGCTAACAGGGGGGAATGGCTACACCTTC. Its protein product is CASSLLTGGNGYTF.

This chain connects TRBV25-1 to TRBJ1-1, with a tentative D call TRBD1 (5 bases). The CDR3 has 14 amino acids. Germline V lookup: CDR1 MGHDK, CDR2 SYGVNS. Trimming took 5 bases from V and 1 from J, leaving 11 bases between them. The CDR3 coding sequence is TGTGCCAGCAGTTTTAGGGGCGAGAACACTGAAGCTTTCTTT. Translated, it gives CASSFRGENTEAFF. Based on the CDR3 plus reference TRBV25-1 and TRBJ1-1, the full variable domain is EADIYQTPRYLVIGTGKKITLECSQTMGHDKMYWYQQDPGMELHLIHYSYGVNSTEKGDLSSESTVSRIRTEHFPLTLESARPSHTSQYLCASSFRGENTEAFFGQGTRLTVV.

The J gene is TRBJ1-1, the V gene TRBV12-3 or TRBV12-4; a possible D gene is TRBD1 (6 bases). V lost 5 bases and J 1 base, leaving 20 bases between the germline ends. CDR3 size: 17 residues. CDR3 nucleotides: TGTGCCAGCAGTGGATATCAGGGGACGGACGGGAACACTGAAGCTTTCTTT. This gives the protein CASSGYQGTDGNTEAFF.

This clonotype was seen a few times. The V gene is TRBV4-2, the J gene TRBJ2-6, with 10 bases identical to TRBD2. The V gene's germline CDR1 is LGHNA and CDR2 YNFKEQ. The CDR3 sequence is 18 residues long. V trimming: 1 base; J trimming: 0 bases; junction bases outside the gene matches: 3. CDR3 DNA sequence: TGTGCCAGCAGCCAAGCCGGGACTAGCGTCTCTGGGGCCAACGTCCTGACTTTC. This encodes CASSQAGTSVSGANVLTF.

This clonotype was detected ten times or more. This chain links TRBV2 with TRBJ2-4; D is perhaps TRBD1 or TRBD2 (6 bases each). The V and J ends lost 2 bases and 12 bases respectively, with 14 bases between them. The CDR3 spans 13 residues. In germline, CDR1 is SNHLY, CDR2 FYNNEI. CDR3 loop: CASSEYPGATQYF. As DNA, the CDR3 is TGTGCCAGCAGTGAATATCCGGGGGCCACTCAGTACTTC. The entire variable domain, with the rest obtained from reference TRBV2 and TRBJ2-4, is as follows: EPEVTQTPSHQVTQMGQEVILRCVPISNHLYFYWYRQILGQKVEFLVSFYNNEISEKSEIFDDQFSVERPDGSNFTLKIRSTKLEDSAMYFCASSEYPGATQYFGAGTRLSVL.

This chain joins TRBV2 and TRBJ1-4, with D possibly TRBD1 on 6 matching bases. V lost 0 bases to trimming and J lost 8 bases, with 10 bases between them. The CDR3 has 14 residues. Germline values: CDR1 SNHLY, CDR2 FYNNEI. The CDR3 spells CASSEATGREKLFF. The CDR3 coding sequence is TGTGCCAGCAGTGAAGCTACAGGGAGAGAAAAACTGTTTTTT.

The chain has TRBV20-1 and TRBJ1-1; D is ambiguous. CDR3 length: 12 amino acids. Germline loops: CDR1 DFQATT, CDR2 SNEGSKA (reference sequence). V lost 3 bases and J 5 bases, leaving 10 bases between the germline ends. The DNA of the CDR3 is TGCAGTGCTAGTACATCGGGGACTGAAGCTTTCTTT. Translated, it gives CSASTSGTEAFF.

V gene TRBV5-1 combines with J gene TRBJ2-3, with D unclear. This CDR3 spans 16 amino acids. The germline CDR1 and CDR2 sequences are SGHRS and YFSETQ. V lost 0 bases, J lost 2 bases, and 13 bases lay in between. The CDR3 bases are TGCGCCAGCAGCTTGGAATTGCAGCAGCTCACAGATACGCAGTATTTT. Its protein is CASSLELQQLTDTQYF.

This clonotype was observed at least ten times. V usage is TRBV6-2 or TRBV6-3 and J usage is TRBJ2-1; D is unresolved. V was pared by 1 base and J by 6 bases, with 10 bases between. Looked up from germline, CDR1 is MNHEY and CDR2 is SVGEGT. CDR3 size: 14 residues. The CDR3 DNA reads as TGTGCCAGCAGTTACTTAAACCTAGGCAATGAGCAGTTCTTC. It specifies CASSYLNLGNEQFF.

The J gene is TRBJ2-3, the V gene TRBV2; D is uncertain. CDR3 length equals 15 residues. Germline CDR1 reads SNHLY; CDR2 reads FYNNEI. The ends were cut back, 2 bases at V and 0 bases at J, with 9 bases in the middle. CDR3 amino acids: CASSERQISTDTQYF. The CDR3 bases are TGTGCCAGCAGTGAACGCCAGATTAGCACAGATACGCAGTATTTT.

The sample holds many counts of this clonotype. The chain combines TRBV5-6 with TRBJ1-5, with 7 bases lining up with TRBD1. The junction had 3 bases not matched to a gene; V was cut back by 4 bases and J by 2 bases. The CDR3 covers 14 residues. CDR1 SGHDT and CDR2 YYEEEE come from the germline V gene. This CDR3 is CASSITGGNQPQHF. The CDR3 bases are TGTGCCAGCAGCATAACAGGGGGCAATCAGCCCCAGCATTTT.

This clonotype was counted a single time. Since no conserved phenylalanine or tryptophan closes the CDR3, a read error is the likely cause. The rearrangement joins TRBV5-1 to TRBJ2-5; possibly TRBD2 for D (6 bases). Between the trimmed V and J ends, which lost 7 bases and 2 bases, there was a span of 15 bases. The CDR3 loop spans 14 amino acids. Germline V lookup: CDR1 SGHRS, CDR2 YFSETQ. The CDR3 here is CASRSGTRQETQYI. The CDR3 DNA sequence: TGCGCCAGCCGCTCCGGGACTCGACAAGAGACCCAGTACATC.

This clonotype was found a few times. The J gene is TRBJ2-2, the V gene TRBV29-1, with D maybe TRBD1 (6 bases). The CDR3 totals 14 residues. V gave up 2 bases and J gave up 5 bases, with 12 bases separating them. Per the germline V gene, CDR1 is SQVTM and CDR2 is ANQGSEA. In DNA, the CDR3 is TGCAGCGTTGAACGGCAGGGGAATACCGGGGAGCTGTTTTTT. Its protein is CSVERQGNTGELFF.